These 3 T cell receptor beta chains were sequenced from one sample in a study of T cell responses to AZD1222 COVID-19 vaccine. Profiling relied on immunoSEQ multiplex PCR, and the TCRdb table lists in-frame clones only, not all of them. Among approximately 170,000 clones listed, 94% were seen once. The sample consisted of peripheral blood, taken 28 days after the second AZD1222 dose. These TCRs come from an adult who received the AZD1222 COVID-19 vaccine.

The CDR3 loop is CASSAGPTYGYTF. CDR3 bases: TGCGCCAGCAGTGCCGGACCGACCTATGGCTACACCTTC. This rearrangement joins TRBV10-1 to TRBJ1-2, with D unclear. Trimming shortened V by 4 bases and J by 4 bases, and 10 bases separated the two germline ends. CDR1 is WNHNN, CDR2 SYGVQD, per germline (reference sequence). CDR3 size: 13 residues.

This chain uses TRBV21-1 with TRBJ2-3; the table's TRBD1 call for D was not verified on the DNA. TRBV21-1 is an annotated pseudogene. This CDR3 contains 14 residues. The CDR3 sequence: CASRGAKQTDTQYF. The CDR3 DNA sequence: TGTGCCAGCAGGGGGGCCAAGCAAACAGATACGCAGTATTTT.

This clone appeared a few times. This CDR3 reads CASSLRAEKLFF. CDR3 DNA sequence: TGTGCCAGCAGCTTACGGGCTGAAAAACTGTTTTTT. The chain has TRBV7-9 and TRBJ1-4, with D unclear. CDR1 and CDR2 (germline): SEHNR, FQNEAQ (reference sequence). The CDR3 is 12 residues long. The V end was cut by 2 bases, the J end by 7 bases, with 5 bases between.